What follows describes a single TCR beta chain. The sample is drawn from a study of blood T cell repertoires in COVID-19. Overall study: Samples came from the United States, Italy and Spain, spanning acute and convalescent COVID-19. In each case, the material was cDNA or gDNA derived from T cells, B-cell-depleted T cells, or PBMCs.

Per the study methods: Reference gene primers were amplified, and this amplification served to estimate nucleated cell counts. Using immunoSEQ multiplex PCR, the repertoire was profiled, and TCRdb retains in-frame clones only, with some absent. D and trimming were read from the DNA, whereas the V and J calls and clone size are those reported in that table. The table shows about 52,000 clones, with over 75% occurring only once. V was pared by 6 bases and J by 7 bases, with 18 bases between. The CDR3 length is 14 residues. CDR1 is MNHEY, CDR2 SVGAGI, per germline. The sequencing input was peripheral blood. This receptor was obtained from a human donor in a cohort sampled during active COVID-19. This chain links TRBV6-5 with TRBJ2-5, with D possibly matching TRBD2 (6 bases). CDR3 residues: CASSREFRSGTQYF. In DNA, the CDR3 is TGTGCCAGCAGCCGGGAGTTTCGGTCGGGGACCCAGTACTTC.